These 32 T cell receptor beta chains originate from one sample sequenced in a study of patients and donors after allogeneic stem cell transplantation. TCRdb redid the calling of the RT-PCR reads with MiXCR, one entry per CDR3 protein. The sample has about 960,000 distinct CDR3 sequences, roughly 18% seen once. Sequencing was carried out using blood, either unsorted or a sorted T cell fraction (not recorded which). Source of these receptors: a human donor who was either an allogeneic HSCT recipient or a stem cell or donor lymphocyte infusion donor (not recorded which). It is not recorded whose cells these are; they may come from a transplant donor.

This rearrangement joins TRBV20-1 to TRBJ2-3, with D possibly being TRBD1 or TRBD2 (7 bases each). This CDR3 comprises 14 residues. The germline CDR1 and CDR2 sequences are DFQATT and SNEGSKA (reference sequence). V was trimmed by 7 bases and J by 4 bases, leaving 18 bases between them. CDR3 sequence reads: CSGGGSTGADTQYF. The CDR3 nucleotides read TGCAGTGGAGGCGGGAGTACAGGGGCAGATACGCAGTATTTT.

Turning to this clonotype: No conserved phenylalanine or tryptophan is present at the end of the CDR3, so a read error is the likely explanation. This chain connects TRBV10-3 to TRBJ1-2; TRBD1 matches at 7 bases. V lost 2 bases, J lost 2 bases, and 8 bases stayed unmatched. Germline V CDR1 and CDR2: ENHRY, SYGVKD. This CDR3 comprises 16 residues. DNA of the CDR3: TGTGCCATCAGTGAGCACCGGGACAGCCTAAACTATGGCTACACCTAC. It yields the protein CAISEHRDSLNYGYTY.

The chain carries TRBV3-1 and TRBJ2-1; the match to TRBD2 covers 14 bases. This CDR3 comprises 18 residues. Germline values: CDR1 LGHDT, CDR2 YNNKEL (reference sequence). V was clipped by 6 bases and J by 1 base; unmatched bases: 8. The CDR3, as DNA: TGTGCCAGCAGTACGGGACTAGCGGGAGTGGTGTCCTACAATGAGCAGTTCTTC. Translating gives CASSTGLAGVVSYNEQFF.

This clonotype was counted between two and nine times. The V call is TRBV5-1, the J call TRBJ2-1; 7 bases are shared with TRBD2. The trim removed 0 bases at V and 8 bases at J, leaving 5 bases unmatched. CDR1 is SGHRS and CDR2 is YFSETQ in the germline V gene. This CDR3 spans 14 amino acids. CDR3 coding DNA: TGCGCCAGCAGCTTGGGGACTAGGGTCTATGAGCAGTTCTTC. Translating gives CASSLGTRVYEQFF.

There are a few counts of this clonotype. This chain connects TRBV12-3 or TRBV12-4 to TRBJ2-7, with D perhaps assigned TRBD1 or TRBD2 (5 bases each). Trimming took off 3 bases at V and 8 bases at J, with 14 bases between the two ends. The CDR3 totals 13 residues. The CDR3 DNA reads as TGTGCCAGCAGTTTTGAGGGGCGTCAGCAGCAGTACTTC. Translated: CASSFEGRQQQYF.

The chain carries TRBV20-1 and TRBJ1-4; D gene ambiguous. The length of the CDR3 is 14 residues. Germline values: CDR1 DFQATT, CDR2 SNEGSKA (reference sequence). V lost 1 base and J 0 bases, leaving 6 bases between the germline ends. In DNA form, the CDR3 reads TGCAGTGCTAGAGGACACGCAACTAATGAAAAACTGTTTTTT. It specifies CSARGHATNEKLFF.

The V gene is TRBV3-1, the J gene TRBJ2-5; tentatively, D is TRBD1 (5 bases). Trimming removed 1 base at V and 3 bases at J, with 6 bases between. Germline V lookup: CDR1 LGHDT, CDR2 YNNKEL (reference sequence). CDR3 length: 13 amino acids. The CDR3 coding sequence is TGTGCCAGCAGCCAAGGGGGCGAAGAGACCCAGTACTTC. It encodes CASSQGGEETQYF.

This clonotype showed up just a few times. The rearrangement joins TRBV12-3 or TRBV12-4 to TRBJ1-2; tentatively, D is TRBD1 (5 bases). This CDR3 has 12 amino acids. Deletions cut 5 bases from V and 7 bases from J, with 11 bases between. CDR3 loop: CASSPRVSGYTF. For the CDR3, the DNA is TGTGCCAGCAGTCCCAGGGTGTCTGGCTACACCTTC.

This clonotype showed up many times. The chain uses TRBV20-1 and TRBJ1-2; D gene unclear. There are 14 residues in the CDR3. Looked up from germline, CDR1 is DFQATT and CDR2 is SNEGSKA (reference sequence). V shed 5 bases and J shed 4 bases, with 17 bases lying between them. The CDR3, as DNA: TGCAGTGCTCAAGCCCAGAAGAGGGCCTATGGCTACACCTTC. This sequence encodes CSAQAQKRAYGYTF.

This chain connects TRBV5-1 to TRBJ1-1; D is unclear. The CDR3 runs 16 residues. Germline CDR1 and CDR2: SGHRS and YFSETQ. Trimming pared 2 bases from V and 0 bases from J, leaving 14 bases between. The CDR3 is CASSFRAAPLNTEAFF. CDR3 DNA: TGCGCCAGCAGCTTCCGGGCCGCACCTTTGAACACTGAAGCTTTCTTT.

The DNA for the CDR3 is TGTGCCAGCAGTTACTCGTGGCAGGGCGCCTCACCCCTCCACTTT. It translates to CASSYSWQGASPLHF. The chain uses TRBV6-5 and TRBJ1-6; D may be TRBD1 (5 bases). Trimming cost V 0 bases and J 10 bases, with 13 bases left between them. The CDR3 spans 15 residues. Germline CDR1 and CDR2: MNHEY and SVGAGI.

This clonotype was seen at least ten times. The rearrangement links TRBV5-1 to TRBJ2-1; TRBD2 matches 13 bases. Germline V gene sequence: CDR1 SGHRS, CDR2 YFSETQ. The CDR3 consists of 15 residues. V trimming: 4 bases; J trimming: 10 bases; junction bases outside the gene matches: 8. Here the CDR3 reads CASSEGLAGLREQFF. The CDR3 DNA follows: TGCGCCAGCAGCGAGGGACTAGCGGGGCTGAGGGAGCAGTTCTTC.

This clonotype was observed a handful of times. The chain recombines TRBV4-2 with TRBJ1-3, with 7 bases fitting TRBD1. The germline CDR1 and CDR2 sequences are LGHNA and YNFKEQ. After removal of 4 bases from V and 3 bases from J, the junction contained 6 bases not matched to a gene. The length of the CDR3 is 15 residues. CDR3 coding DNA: TGTGCCAGCAGCCCAACAGGGGTAGATGGAAACACCATATATTTT. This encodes CASSPTGVDGNTIYF.

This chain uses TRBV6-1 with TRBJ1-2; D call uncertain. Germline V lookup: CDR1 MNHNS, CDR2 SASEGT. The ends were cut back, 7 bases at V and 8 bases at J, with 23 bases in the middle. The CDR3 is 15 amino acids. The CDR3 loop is CASTQQYGPLWGYTF. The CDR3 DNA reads TGTGCCAGCACCCAACAGTACGGCCCCCTCTGGGGCTACACCTTC.

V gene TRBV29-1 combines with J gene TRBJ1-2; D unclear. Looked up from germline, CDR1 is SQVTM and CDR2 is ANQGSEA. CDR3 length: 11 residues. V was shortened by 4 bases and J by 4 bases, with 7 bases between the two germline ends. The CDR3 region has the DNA TGCAGCGTTGTGGGGTCCTATGGCTACACCTTC. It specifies CSVVGSYGYTF.

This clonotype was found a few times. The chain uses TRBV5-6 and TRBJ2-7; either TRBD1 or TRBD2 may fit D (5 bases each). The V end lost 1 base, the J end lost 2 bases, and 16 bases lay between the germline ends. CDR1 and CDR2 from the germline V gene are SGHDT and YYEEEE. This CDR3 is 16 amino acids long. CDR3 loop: CASSLRRDLLAYEQYF. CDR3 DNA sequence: TGTGCCAGCAGCTTGCGCAGGGACCTCCTGGCCTACGAGCAGTACTTC.

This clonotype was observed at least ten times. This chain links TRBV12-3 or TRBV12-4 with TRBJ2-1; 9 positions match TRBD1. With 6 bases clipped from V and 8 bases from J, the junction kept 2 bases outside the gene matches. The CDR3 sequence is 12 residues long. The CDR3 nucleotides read TGTGCCAGCAGGGACAGGGGTCATGAGCAGTTCTTC. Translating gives CASRDRGHEQFF.

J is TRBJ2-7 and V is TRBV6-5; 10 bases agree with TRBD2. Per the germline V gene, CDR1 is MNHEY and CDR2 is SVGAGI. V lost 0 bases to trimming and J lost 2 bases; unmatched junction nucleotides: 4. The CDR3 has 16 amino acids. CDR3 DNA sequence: TGTGCCAGCAGTTACTCGCATCTAGCGGGAGCCTACGAGCAGTACTTC. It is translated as CASSYSHLAGAYEQYF.

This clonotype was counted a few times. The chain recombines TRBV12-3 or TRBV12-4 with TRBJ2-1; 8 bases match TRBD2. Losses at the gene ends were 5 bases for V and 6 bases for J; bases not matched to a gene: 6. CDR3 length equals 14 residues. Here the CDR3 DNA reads TGTGCCAGCAGTCCTATAGCGGGACCCAATGAGCAGTTCTTC. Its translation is CASSPIAGPNEQFF.

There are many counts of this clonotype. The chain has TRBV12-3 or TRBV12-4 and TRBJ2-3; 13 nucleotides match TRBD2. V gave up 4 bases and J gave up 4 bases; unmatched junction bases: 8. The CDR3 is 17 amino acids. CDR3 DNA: TGTGCCAGCAGTTGGGAGACTAGCGGGGGGATACCAGATACGCAGTATTTT. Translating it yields CASSWETSGGIPDTQYF.

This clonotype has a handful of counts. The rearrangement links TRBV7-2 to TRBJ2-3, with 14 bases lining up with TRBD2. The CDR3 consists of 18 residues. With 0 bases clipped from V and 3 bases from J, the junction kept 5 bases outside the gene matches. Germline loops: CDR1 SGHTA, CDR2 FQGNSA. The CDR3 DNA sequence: TGTGCCAGCAGCTTAGCCGGGACTAGCGGGAGAAGGACAGATACGCAGTATTTT. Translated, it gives CASSLAGTSGRRTDTQYF.

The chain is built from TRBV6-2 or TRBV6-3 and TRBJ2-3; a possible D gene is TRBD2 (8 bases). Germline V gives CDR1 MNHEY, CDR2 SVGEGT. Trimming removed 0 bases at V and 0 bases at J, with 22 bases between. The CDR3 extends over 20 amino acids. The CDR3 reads CASSYSGGGTARKSTDTQYF. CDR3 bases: TGTGCCAGCAGTTACTCAGGCGGGGGGACAGCAAGGAAAAGCACAGATACGCAGTATTTT.

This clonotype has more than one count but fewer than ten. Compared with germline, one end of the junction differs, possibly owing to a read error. CDR3 sequence: CASSSPRVYEQYF. CDR3 DNA sequence: TGTGCCAGCTCATCACCGAGGGTCTACGAGCAGTACTTC. The rearrangement uses TRBV18 and TRBJ2-7, with a possible D match to TRBD2 (5 bases). Germline CDR1 KGHSH, CDR2 LQKENI. The CDR3 covers 13 residues.

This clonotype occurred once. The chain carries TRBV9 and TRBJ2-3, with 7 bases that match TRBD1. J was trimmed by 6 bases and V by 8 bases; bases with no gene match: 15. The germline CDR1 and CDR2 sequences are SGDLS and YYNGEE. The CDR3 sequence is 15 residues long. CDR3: CASAQRGGIVDTQYF. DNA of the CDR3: TGTGCCAGTGCTCAACGAGGGGGCATAGTGGATACGCAGTATTTT.

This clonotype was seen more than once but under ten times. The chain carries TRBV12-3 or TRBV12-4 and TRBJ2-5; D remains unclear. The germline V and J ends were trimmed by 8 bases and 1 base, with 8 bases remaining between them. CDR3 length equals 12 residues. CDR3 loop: CASSVVQETQYF. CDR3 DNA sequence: TGTGCCAGCTCGGTGGTCCAAGAGACCCAGTACTTC.

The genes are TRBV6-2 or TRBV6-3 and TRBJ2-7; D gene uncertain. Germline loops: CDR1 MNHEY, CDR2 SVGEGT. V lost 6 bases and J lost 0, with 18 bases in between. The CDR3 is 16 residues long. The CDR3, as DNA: TGTGCCAGCAGCAGTCCCGGCCGGAAGACCTCCTACGAGCAGTACTTC. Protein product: CASSSPGRKTSYEQYF.

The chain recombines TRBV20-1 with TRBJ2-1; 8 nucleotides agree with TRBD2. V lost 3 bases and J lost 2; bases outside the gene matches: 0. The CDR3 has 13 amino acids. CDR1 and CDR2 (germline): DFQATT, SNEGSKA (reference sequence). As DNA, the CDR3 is TGCAGTGCTAGCGGGGGGGCCTACAATGAGCAGTTCTTC. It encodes CSASGGAYNEQFF.

CDR3 region: CASSFAAETTNEKLFF. Written as DNA, the CDR3 is TGTGCCAGCAGTTTTGCGGCGGAAACAACTAATGAAAAACTGTTTTTT. The rearrangement joins TRBV27 to TRBJ1-4, with no clear D. The CDR3 runs 16 residues. The germline CDR1 and CDR2 sequences are MNHEY and SMNVEV (reference sequence). V was pared by 3 bases and J by 0 bases, with 11 bases between. The full variable domain, rest sourced from reference TRBV27 and TRBJ1-4, is EAQVTQNPRYLITVTGKKLTVTCSQNMNHEYMSWYRQDPGLGLRQIYYSMNVEVTDKGDVPEGYKVSRKEKRNFPLILESPSPNQTSLYFCASSFAAETTNEKLFFGSGTQLSVL.

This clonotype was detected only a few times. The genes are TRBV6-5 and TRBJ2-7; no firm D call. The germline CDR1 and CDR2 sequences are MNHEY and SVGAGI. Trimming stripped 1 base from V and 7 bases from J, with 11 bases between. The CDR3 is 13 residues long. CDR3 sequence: CASSYWSSGEQYF. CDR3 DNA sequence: TGTGCCAGCAGTTACTGGTCTAGTGGTGAGCAGTACTTC.

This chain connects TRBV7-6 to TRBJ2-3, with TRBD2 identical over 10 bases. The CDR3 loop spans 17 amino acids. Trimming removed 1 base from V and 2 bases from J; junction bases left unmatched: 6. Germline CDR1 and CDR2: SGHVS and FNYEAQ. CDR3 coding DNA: TGTGCCAGCAGCTTAGTTGCTAGCGGGGGACTCACAGATACGCAGTATTTT. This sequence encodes CASSLVASGGLTDTQYF.

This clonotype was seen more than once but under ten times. CDR3 sequence: CASVGFTDTQYF. In DNA, the CDR3 is TGTGCCAGCGTGGGGTTCACAGATACGCAGTATTTT. V usage is TRBV6-5 and J usage is TRBJ2-3; no firm D call. The germline V and J ends were trimmed by 8 bases and 2 bases, with 8 bases remaining between them. CDR3 length: 12 amino acids. Germline assignment: CDR1 MNHEY and CDR2 SVGAGI.

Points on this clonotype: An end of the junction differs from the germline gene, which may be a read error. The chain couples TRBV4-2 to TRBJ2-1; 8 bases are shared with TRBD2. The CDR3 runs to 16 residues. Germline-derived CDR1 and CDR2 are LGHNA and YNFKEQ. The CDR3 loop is CASSEEDRGGINEQFF. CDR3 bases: TGTGCCAGCAGCGAAGAGGATCGGGGGGGCATCAATGAGCAGTTCTTC.